The source of this T cell receptor beta chain is a study of control samples from healthy donors and cancer patients. Germline V CDR1 and CDR2: KGHSH, LQKENI. The V gene end was trimmed by 6 bases and the J gene end by 4 bases; junction bases not matched to a gene: 13. There are 17 residues in the CDR3. Data came from immunoSEQ multiplex PCR; TCRdb stores just in-frame clones and leaves some out. The sample includes some 20,000 clones, 86% seen only once; the top ten take around 10%. The origin of this receptor is a woman aged 70 to 79 with colorectal cancer. V gene TRBV18 combines with J gene TRBJ2-3, with 10 bases aligning to TRBD2. The sequencing sample was made of PBMCs. Here the CDR3 reads CASSPSASGSRADTQYF. The CDR3 DNA reads as TGTGCCAGCTCCCCTTCGGCTAGCGGGAGTCGCGCAGATACGCAGTATTTT.